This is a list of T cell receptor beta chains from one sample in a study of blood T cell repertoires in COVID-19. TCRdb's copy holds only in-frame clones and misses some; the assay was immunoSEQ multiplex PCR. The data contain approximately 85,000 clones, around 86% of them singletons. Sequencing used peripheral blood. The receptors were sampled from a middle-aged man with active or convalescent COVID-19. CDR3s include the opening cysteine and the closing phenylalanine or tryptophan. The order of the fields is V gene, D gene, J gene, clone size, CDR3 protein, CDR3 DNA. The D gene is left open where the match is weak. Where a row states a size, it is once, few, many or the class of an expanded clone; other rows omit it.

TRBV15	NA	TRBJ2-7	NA	CATSRDLATYEQYF	TGTGCCACCAGCAGAGATCTGGCCACCTACGAGCAGTACTTC
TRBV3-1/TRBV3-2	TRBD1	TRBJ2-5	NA	CASSQAGTGTETQYF	TGTGCCAGCAGCCAGGCTGGGACAGGGACAGAGACCCAGTACTTC
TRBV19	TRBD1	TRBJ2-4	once	CASSDRGPLQYF	TGTGCCAGTAGTGACAGGGGGCCGCTTCAGTACTTC
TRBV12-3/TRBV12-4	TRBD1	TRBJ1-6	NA	CASTQGRNSPLHF	TGTGCCAGCACACAGGGGAGGAATTCACCCCTCCACTTT
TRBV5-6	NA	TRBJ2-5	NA	CASSSQLTQETQYF	TGTGCCAGCAGCTCACAGCTTACCCAAGAGACCCAGTACTTC
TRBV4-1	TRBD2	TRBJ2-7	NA	CASSPFGLAVSHEQYF	TGCGCCAGCAGCCCATTCGGACTAGCGGTCTCTCACGAGCAGTACTTC
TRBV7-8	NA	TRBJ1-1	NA	CASSLRDIIMNTEAFF	TGTGCCAGCAGCCTACGGGACATAATAATGAACACTGAAGCTTTCTTT
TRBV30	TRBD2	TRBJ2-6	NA	CACMRGLDSGANVLTF	TGTGCCTGCATGCGGGGACTAGACTCTGGGGCCAACGTCCTGACTTTC
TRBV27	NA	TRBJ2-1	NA	CASTDGGLNEQFF	TGTGCCAGCACGGATGGCGGCCTCAATGAGCAGTTCTTC
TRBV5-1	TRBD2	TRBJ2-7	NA	CASSRGLAGDYEQYF	TGCGCCAGCAGCCGCGGACTAGCGGGGGACTACGAGCAGTACTTC
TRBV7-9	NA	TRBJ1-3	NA	CASSLSQGPHTIYF	TGTGCCAGCAGCTTATCCCAGGGTCCGCACACCATATATTTT
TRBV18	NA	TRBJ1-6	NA	CASSPDSDSGNSPLHF	TGTGCCAGCTCACCCGACAGCGATTCGGGTAATTCACCCCTCCACTTT
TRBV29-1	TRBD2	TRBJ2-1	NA	CSVAGLIGDEQFF	TGCAGCGTTGCGGGACTAATAGGTGATGAGCAGTTCTTC
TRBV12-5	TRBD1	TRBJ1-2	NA	CASGLVDGRGNGYTF	TGTGCTAGTGGTTTGGTAGACGGCAGGGGGAATGGCTACACCTTC
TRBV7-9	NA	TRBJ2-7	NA	CASSLRRRSSGPQSYEQYF	TGTGCCAGCAGCTTAAGGCGCCGTTCGAGTGGGCCACAATCCTACGAGCAGTACTTC
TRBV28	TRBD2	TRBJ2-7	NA	CASRPLTSGRFHEQYF	TGTGCCAGCAGGCCCCTGACTAGCGGGAGATTCCACGAGCAGTACTTC
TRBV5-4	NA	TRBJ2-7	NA	CASSVESSYEQYF	TGTGCCAGCAGCGTCGAGAGCTCCTACGAGCAGTACTTC
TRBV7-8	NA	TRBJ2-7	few	CASSRASSYEQYF	TGTGCCAGCAGCCGAGCGAGCTCCTACGAGCAGTACTTC
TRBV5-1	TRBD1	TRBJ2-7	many	CASSPVRQGPSYF	TGCGCCAGCAGCCCGGTAAGACAGGGCCCCTCGTACTTC
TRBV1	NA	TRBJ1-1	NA	CTSSRPGGMAFF	TGCACCAGCAGCCGGCCAGGGGGGATGGCTTTCTTT
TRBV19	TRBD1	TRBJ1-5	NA	CASGQGARQPQHF	TGTGCCAGTGGACAGGGGGCGCGTCAGCCCCAGCATTTT
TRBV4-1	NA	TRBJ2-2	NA	CASSQVLLTGELFF	TGCGCCAGCAGCCAAGTCTTACTAACCGGGGAGCTGTTTTTT
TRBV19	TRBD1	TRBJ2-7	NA	CASSPGTGADEQYF	TGTGCCAGTAGTCCCGGGACAGGGGCTGACGAGCAGTACTTC
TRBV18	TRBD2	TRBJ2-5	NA	CASSETSGEQETQYF	TGTGCCAGCTCCGAGACTAGCGGGGAACAAGAGACCCAGTACTTC
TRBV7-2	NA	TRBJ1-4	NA	CASSLFSNEKLFF	TGTGCCAGCAGCTTATTTAGTAATGAAAAACTGTTTTTT
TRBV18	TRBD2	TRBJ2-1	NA	CASSPPYGGGRGVNEQFF	TGTGCCAGCTCACCACCGTATGGCGGCGGGAGAGGCGTAAATGAGCAGTTCTTC
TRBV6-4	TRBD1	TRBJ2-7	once	CARTPRQGAYEQYF	TGTGCCAGAACGCCAAGACAGGGGGCTTACGAGCAGTACTTC
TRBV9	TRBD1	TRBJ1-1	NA	CASSDTGTGGTEAFF	TGTGCCAGCAGCGACACGGGGACAGGGGGTACAGAAGCTTTCTTT
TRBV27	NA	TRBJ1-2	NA	CASSFSGSYGYTF	TGTGCCAGCAGTTTCTCAGGGTCCTATGGCTACACCTTC
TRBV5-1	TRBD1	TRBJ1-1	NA	CASSPRQGDSEAFF	TGCGCCAGCAGCCCCCGGCAGGGGGATTCTGAAGCTTTCTTT
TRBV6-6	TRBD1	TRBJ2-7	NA	CASGQVLSYEQYF	TGTGCCAGCGGACAGGTACTTTCCTACGAGCAGTACTTC
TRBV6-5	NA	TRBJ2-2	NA	CASSYSSPGELFF	TGTGCCAGCAGTTACTCGAGCCCCGGGGAGCTGTTTTTT
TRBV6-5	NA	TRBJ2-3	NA	CASTMRSFGPDTQYF	TGTGCCAGCACGATGCGGTCCTTTGGTCCAGATACGCAGTATTTT
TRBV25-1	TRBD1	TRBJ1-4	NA	CASSGGQGIEEKLFF	TGTGCCAGCAGTGGGGGACAGGGAATCGAGGAAAAACTGTTTTTT